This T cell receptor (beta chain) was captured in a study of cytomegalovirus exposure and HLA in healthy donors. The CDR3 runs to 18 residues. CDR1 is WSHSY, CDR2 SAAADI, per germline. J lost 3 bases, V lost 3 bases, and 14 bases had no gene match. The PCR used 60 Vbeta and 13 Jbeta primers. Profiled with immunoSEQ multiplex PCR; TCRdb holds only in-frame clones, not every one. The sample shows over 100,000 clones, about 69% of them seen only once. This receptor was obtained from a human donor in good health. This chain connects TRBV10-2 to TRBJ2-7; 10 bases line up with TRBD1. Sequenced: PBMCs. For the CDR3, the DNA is TGCGCCAGCAGTGACGAGGGGACAGGGGTTAGCTTACGCTACGAGCAGTACTTC. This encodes CASSDEGTGVSLRYEQYF.